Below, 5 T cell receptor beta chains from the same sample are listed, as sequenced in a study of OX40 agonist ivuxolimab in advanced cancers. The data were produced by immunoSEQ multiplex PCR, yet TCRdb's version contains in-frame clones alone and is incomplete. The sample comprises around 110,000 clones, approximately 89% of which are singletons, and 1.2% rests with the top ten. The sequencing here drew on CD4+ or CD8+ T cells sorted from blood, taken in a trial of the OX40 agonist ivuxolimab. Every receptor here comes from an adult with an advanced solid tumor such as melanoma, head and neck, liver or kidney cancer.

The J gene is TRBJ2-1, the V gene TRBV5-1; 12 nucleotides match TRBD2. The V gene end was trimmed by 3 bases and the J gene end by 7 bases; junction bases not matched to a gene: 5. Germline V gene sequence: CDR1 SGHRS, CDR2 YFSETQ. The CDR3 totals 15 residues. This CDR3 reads CASSSGLAGTNEQFF. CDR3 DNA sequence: TGCGCCAGCAGCTCTGGACTAGCGGGGACGAATGAGCAGTTCTTC.

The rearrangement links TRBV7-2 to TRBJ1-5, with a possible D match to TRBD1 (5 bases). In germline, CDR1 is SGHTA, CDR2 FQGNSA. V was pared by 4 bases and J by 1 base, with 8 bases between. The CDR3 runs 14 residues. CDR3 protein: CASSSRGSNQPQHF. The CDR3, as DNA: TGTGCCAGCAGCTCTCGGGGCAGCAATCAGCCCCAGCATTTT.

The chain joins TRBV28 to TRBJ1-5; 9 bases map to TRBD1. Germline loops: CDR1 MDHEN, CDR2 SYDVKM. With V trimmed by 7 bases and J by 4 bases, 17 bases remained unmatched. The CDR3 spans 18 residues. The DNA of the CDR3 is TGTGCCAGCATCACGACACCGGGACAGGGCGGAGCGAATCAGCCCCAGCATTTT. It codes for CASITTPGQGGANQPQHF.

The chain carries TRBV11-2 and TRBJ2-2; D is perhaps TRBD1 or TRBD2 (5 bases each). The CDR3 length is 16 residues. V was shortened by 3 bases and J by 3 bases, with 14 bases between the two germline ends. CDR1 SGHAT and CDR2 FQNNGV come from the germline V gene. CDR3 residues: CASSLGLLGDTGELFF. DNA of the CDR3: TGTGCCAGCAGCTTGGGGTTGCTGGGGGACACCGGGGAGCTGTTTTTT. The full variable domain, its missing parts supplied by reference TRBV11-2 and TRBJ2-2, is EAGVAQSPRYKIIEKRQSVAFWCNPISGHATLYWYQQILGQGPKLLIQFQNNGVVDDSQLPKDRFSAERLKGVDSTLKIQPAKLEDSAVYLCASSLGLLGDTGELFFGEGSRLTVL.

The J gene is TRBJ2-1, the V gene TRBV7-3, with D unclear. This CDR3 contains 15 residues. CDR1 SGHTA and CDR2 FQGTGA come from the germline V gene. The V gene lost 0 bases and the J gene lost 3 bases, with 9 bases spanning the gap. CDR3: CASSLTGYHYNEQFF. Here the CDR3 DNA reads TGTGCCAGCAGCTTAACGGGGTATCACTACAATGAGCAGTTCTTC.